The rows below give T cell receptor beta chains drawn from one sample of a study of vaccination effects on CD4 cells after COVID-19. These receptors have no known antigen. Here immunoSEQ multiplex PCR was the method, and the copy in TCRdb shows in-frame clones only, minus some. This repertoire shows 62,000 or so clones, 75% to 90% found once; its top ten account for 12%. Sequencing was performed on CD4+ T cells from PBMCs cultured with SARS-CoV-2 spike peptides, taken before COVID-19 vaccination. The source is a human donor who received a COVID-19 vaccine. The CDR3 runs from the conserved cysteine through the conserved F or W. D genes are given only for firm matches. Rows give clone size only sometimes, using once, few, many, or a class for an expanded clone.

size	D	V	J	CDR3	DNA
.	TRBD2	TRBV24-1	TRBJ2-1	CATRGGSSYNEQFF	TGTGCCACCCGGGGGGGGAGCTCCTACAATGAGCAGTTCTTC
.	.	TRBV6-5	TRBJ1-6	CASSLSTGVSPLHF	TGTGCCAGCAGTCTTTCTACAGGTGTGTCACCCCTCCACTTT
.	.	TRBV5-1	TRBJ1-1	CASSWEQGGTEAFF	TGCGCCAGCAGCTGGGAACAGGGAGGCACTGAAGCTTTCTTT
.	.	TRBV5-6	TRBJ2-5	CASSASDGETQYF	TGTGCCAGCAGCGCATCGGACGGGGAGACCCAGTACTTC
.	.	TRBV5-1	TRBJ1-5	CASSLEGSSQPQHF	TGCGCCAGCAGCCTGGAGGGTTCGAGTCAGCCCCAGCATTTT
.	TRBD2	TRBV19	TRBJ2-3	CASSMQLLAGGRDTQYF	TGTGCCAGTAGTATGCAATTACTAGCGGGGGGGAGAGATACGCAGTATTTT
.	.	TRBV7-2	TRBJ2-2	CASSLDNWGRVTGELFF	TGTGCCAGCAGCTTAGATAATTGGGGACGAGTCACCGGGGAGCTGTTTTTT
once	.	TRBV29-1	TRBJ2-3	CSLGGTDTQYF	TGCAGCCTGGGGGGAACAGATACGCAGTATTTT
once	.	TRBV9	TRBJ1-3	CASNRAGGNTIYF	TGTGCCAGCAATAGGGCAGGGGGAAACACCATATATTTT
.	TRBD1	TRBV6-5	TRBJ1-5	CASGRGLEPQHF	TGTGCCAGCGGGAGGGGGCTGGAGCCCCAGCATTTT
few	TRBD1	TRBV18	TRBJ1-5	CASSPGQGSQPQHF	TGTGCCAGCTCACCGGGACAGGGGAGCCAGCCCCAGCATTTT
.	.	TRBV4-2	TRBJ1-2	CASSQGGQTNYGYTF	TGTGCCAGCAGCCAAGGTGGACAGACTAACTATGGCTACACCTTC
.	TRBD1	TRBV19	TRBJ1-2	CASSPETGASWGYTF	TGTGCCAGTAGTCCAGAGACAGGGGCGAGTTGGGGGTACACCTTC
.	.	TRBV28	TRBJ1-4	CASRVPGLNEKLFF	TGTGCCAGCAGGGTCCCGGGACTCAATGAAAAACTGTTTTTT
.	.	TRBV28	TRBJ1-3	CASSFRPASGNTIYF	TGTGCCAGCAGTTTTAGACCAGCCTCTGGAAACACCATATATTTT
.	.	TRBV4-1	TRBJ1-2	CASSQAGTVYGYTF	TGCGCCAGCAGCCAAGCGGGGACTGTCTATGGCTACACCTTC
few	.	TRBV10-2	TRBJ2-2	CASSESRTGELFF	TGCGCCAGCAGTGAGTCACGGACCGGGGAGCTGTTTTTT
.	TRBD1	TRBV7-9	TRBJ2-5	CASSLTGVQETQYF	TGTGCCAGCAGCCTGACAGGGGTTCAAGAGACCCAGTACTTC
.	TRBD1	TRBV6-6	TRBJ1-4	CASSYGPGQTNEKLFF	TGTGCCAGCAGTTACGGACCGGGACAGACTAATGAAAAACTGTTTTTT
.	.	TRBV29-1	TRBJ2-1	CSVWGTRTQYNEQFF	TGCAGCGTTTGGGGCACAAGGACTCAATACAATGAGCAGTTCTTC
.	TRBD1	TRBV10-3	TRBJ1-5	CAISAGTGGFNQPQHF	TGTGCCATCAGTGCAGGGACAGGGGGTTTCAATCAGCCCCAGCATTTT
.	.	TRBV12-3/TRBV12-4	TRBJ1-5	CASSLLGEGPQHF	TGTGCCAGCAGTTTGCTCGGGGAAGGGCCCCAGCATTTT
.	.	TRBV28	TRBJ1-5	CASSFFPQPQHF	TGTGCCAGCAGTTTTTTCCCTCAGCCCCAGCATTTT
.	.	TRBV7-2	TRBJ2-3	CASSRRTDTQYF	TGTGCCAGCAGCAGACGCACAGATACGCAGTATTTT
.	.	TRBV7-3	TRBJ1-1	CASSHRGSPAAEAFF	TGTGCCAGCAGCCATCGCGGCTCGCCCGCGGCTGAAGCTTTCTTT
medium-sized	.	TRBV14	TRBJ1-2	CASSQGLNYGYTF	TGTGCCAGCAGCCAAGGGCTTAACTATGGCTACACCTTC
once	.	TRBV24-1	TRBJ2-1	CATSGTTYNEQFF	TGTGCCACCAGTGGGACAACCTACAATGAGCAGTTCTTC
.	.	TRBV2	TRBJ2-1	CASSAVGALYNEQFF	TGTGCCAGCAGTGCGGTAGGGGCACTATACAATGAGCAGTTCTTC